This TCR beta chain was sequenced for a study of immune heterogeneity within non-small cell lung tumors. Study-level information: In total, the tumors were 4 squamous cell carcinomas, some ten non-squamous carcinomas and 1 not otherwise specified. The study's findings and limits: Multiple tumor sites within a patient showed recurrence of identical dominant CDR3 beta clonotypes; site-unique high-frequency clones were present as well. Local T-cell clonality tracked moderately but significantly with local tumor mutational burden, giving an R of about 0.31. Largely, high-frequency T-cell receptor beta clonotypes differed from one individual patient to another.

This clonotype has just a few counts. Its specificity is unknown. Amplification of TCR beta CDR3 was performed by multiplex PCR with 32 V and 13 J primers. Using its own MiXCR run on the multiplex PCR reads, TCRdb lists one record per CDR3 protein. The sample records some 3,000 distinct CDR3 sequences, approximately 53% being singletons. The V gene's germline CDR1 is ENHRY and CDR2 SYGVKD. The CDR3 totals 15 residues. Germline trimming cut 1 base from V and 2 bases from J; bases unmatched to any gene: 4. For each sample, template was approximately 0.55 ug of bulk tumor genomic DNA. While surgery was under way, several biopsies spaced far apart were taken per primary tumor. Patients underwent curative surgery for untreated, newly diagnosed non-small cell lung cancer.

The rearrangement joins TRBV10-3 to TRBJ2-5; 7 bases align to TRBD1. The sequence came from a man aged 70-80 years with non-small cell lung cancer. Sequenced: lung tumor tissue. CDR3 sequence (DNA): TGTGCCATCAGTGAGTTTGGGACAGTGCAAGAGACCCAGTACTTC. Translating gives CAISEFGTVQETQYF.